The 24 T cell receptor beta chains reported below all come from one sample, sequenced in a study of technical replicates of blood from several donors. Assay used: immunoSEQ multiplex PCR; TCRdb lists only in-frame clones, some missing. This table holds tens of thousands of clones, approximately 83% found once. The sample was PBMCs. These receptor sequences come from a human donor in good health. Some clones in this sample may be carry-over from other donors' samples.

The chain joins TRBV4-2 to TRBJ1-3; D unresolved. V lost 1 base to trimming and J lost 2 bases, with 9 bases between them. The V gene's germline CDR1 is LGHNA and CDR2 YNFKEQ. The length of the CDR3 is 15 residues. CDR3 sequence: CASSQVGGTGNTIYF. The CDR3 DNA sequence: TGTGCCAGCAGCCAAGTTGGAGGGACTGGAAACACCATATATTTT.

The chain has TRBV23-1 and TRBJ2-1, with TRBD2 identical over 7 bases. TRBV23-1 is identified as an open reading frame with a role that is uncertain. This CDR3 spans 12 amino acids. The CDR3 sequence: CRQRPGGREQFF. The CDR3 nucleotides are TGCCGCCAGCGGCCGGGGGGACGTGAGCAGTTCTTC.

The J gene is TRBJ2-1, the V gene TRBV7-9; D is uncertain. The CDR3 runs to 13 residues. V dropped 2 bases and J dropped 5 bases, with 7 bases sitting between them. The V gene's germline CDR1 is SEHNR and CDR2 FQNEAQ (reference sequence). The CDR3 DNA reads TGTGCCAGCAGCTTATGGGCCGACAATGAGCAGTTCTTC. Protein: CASSLWADNEQFF.

V gene TRBV7-9 combines with J gene TRBJ1-2, with 7 positions matching TRBD1. V dropped 5 bases and J dropped 6; count of bases not matched to a gene: 6. The CDR3 spans 13 residues. CDR1 SEHNR and CDR2 FQNEAQ come from the germline V gene (reference sequence). Written as DNA, the CDR3 is TGTGCCAGCAGCCGAGGGACAGAACATGGCTACACCTTC. Residues: CASSRGTEHGYTF.

In DNA form, the CDR3 reads TGTGCCAGCATGGTGACAGAATATGGCTACACCTTC. It codes for CASMVTEYGYTF. The V call is TRBV6-1, the J call TRBJ1-2; maybe TRBD1 (5 bases). Germline-derived CDR1 and CDR2 are MNHNS and SASEGT. The V end lost 7 bases, the J end lost 5 bases, and 11 bases lay between the germline ends. This CDR3 is 12 amino acids long.

This clone appeared a few times. This sequence joins TRBV12-5 and TRBJ2-2; 10 bases are shared with TRBD2. There are 15 residues in the CDR3. Per germline, CDR1 LGHNT and CDR2 FRNRAP. V was clipped by 4 bases and J by 4 bases; unmatched bases: 3. This CDR3 reads CASGSGLAATGELFF. For the CDR3, the DNA is TGTGCTAGTGGTTCCGGACTAGCGGCCACCGGGGAGCTGTTTTTT.

This clone was counted only a few times. The rearrangement links TRBV30 to TRBJ1-1, with a tentative D call TRBD1 (5 bases). The germline V and J ends were trimmed by 4 bases and 0 bases, with 9 bases remaining between them. This CDR3 spans 13 amino acids. Germline V gene sequence: CDR1 GTSNPN, CDR2 SVGIG (reference sequence). CDR3 region: CAWKDRMNTEAFF. As DNA, the CDR3 is TGTGCCTGGAAAGACAGAATGAACACTGAAGCTTTCTTT.

This rearrangement joins TRBV7-8 to TRBJ1-2; maybe TRBD1 (6 bases). This CDR3 has 14 amino acids. From germline, CDR1 is SGHVS and CDR2 FQNEAQ. The V gene lost 4 bases and the J gene lost 3 bases, with 12 bases spanning the gap. The CDR3 sequence: CASSSRTAYYGYTF. The CDR3 DNA follows: TGTGCCAGCAGCTCTCGGACAGCCTACTATGGCTACACCTTC.

The rearrangement joins TRBV10-3 to TRBJ2-7; 7 bases fit TRBD1. CDR1 and CDR2 from the germline V gene are ENHRY and SYGVKD. V lost 3 bases and J lost 3; bases outside the gene matches: 8. This CDR3 spans 15 amino acids. DNA for the CDR3: TGTGCCATCAGTGATCGAGAAGGGGGCGTCTACGAGCAGTACTTC. Translation: CAISDREGGVYEQYF.

V and J are TRBV4-3 and TRBJ1-6; TRBD1 matches 7 bases. The V gene's germline CDR1 is LGHNA and CDR2 YSLEER. V lost 4 bases, J lost 0 bases, and 6 bases stayed unmatched. CDR3 size: 17 residues. The CDR3: CASSLTTGSSYNSPLHF. The CDR3 region has the DNA TGCGCCAGCAGCCTTACGACAGGGAGCTCCTATAATTCACCCCTCCACTTT.

The gene calls are TRBV4-1 and TRBJ2-5, with no clear D. The CDR3 sequence is 16 residues long. V was trimmed by 4 bases and J by 4 bases, leaving 19 bases between them. In germline, CDR1 is MGHRA, CDR2 YSYEKL. In DNA, the CDR3 is TGCGCCAGCAGCCCAAACCGGGTTCCCGAGGCAGAGACCCAGTACTTC. Encoded protein: CASSPNRVPEAETQYF.

V and J are TRBV30 and TRBJ1-2, with 8 bases aligning to TRBD1. This CDR3 has 14 residues. V dropped 0 bases and J dropped 7; count of bases not matched to a gene: 7. Germline lookup yields CDR1 GTSNPN and CDR2 SVGIG (reference sequence). CDR3 DNA: TGTGCCTGGAGTGTAACAGGGGGACGGGTTGGCTACACCTTC. As protein: CAWSVTGGRVGYTF.

The CDR3 sequence: CASSPTGGETQYF. CDR3 DNA sequence: TGTGCCAGCTCACCGACCGGGGGAGAGACCCAGTACTTC. The chain uses TRBV18 and TRBJ2-5, with D possibly being TRBD2 (6 bases). Germline V gene sequence: CDR1 KGHSH, CDR2 LQKENI. This CDR3 has 13 residues. The V end lost 3 bases, the J end lost 4 bases, and 9 bases lay between the germline ends.

As DNA, the CDR3 is TGCGCCAGCAGCAAGCCCAGGGGGCGCAGGGAGACCCAGTACTTC. It encodes CASSKPRGRRETQYF. The chain employs TRBV5-1 and TRBJ2-5, with 8 nucleotides matching TRBD1. V lost 4 bases and J lost 5; bases outside the gene matches: 10. Per germline, CDR1 SGHRS and CDR2 YFSETQ. This CDR3 is built from 15 residues.

CDR3 amino acids: CASGLGLAPSNNEQFF. The CDR3 DNA reads as TGTGCTAGTGGTTTGGGTCTAGCACCGAGCAACAATGAGCAGTTCTTC. The chain has TRBV12-5 and TRBJ2-1; D may be TRBD2 (5 bases). V lost 1 base, J lost 5 bases, and 15 bases lay in between. The germline CDR1 and CDR2 sequences are LGHNT and FRNRAP. The CDR3 is made up of 16 amino acids. Full variable domain (missing parts from reference TRBV12-5 and TRBJ2-1): DARVTQTPRHKVTEMGQEVTMRCQPILGHNTVFWYRQTMMQGLELLAYFRNRAPLDDSGMPKDRFSAEMPDATLATLKIQPSEPRDSAVYFCASGLGLAPSNNEQFFGPGTRLTVL.

The chain recombines TRBV7-3 with TRBJ2-7; TRBD1 matches 8 bases. The J segment lost 5 bases and the V segment lost 5 bases, leaving 5 bases of the junction unmatched. CDR3 size: 13 residues. Germline-derived CDR1 and CDR2 are SGHTA and FQGTGA. CDR3 sequence reads: CASSEQTGDEQYF. In nucleotides, the CDR3 is TGTGCCAGCAGCGAGCAGACAGGGGACGAGCAGTACTTC.

This chain connects TRBV5-1 to TRBJ2-7; 10 nucleotides match TRBD2. This CDR3 region has 15 residues. V shed 6 bases and J 1 base; nucleotides not matched to a gene: 7. CDR1 is SGHRS, CDR2 YFSETQ, per germline. CDR3 in DNA: TGCGCCAGCACTCTGGGGACTAGCGCATCCTACGAGCAGTACTTC. Protein product: CASTLGTSASYEQYF.

This sequence joins TRBV5-4 and TRBJ2-1, with TRBD2 matching 15 bases. The J segment lost 12 bases and the V segment lost 4 bases, leaving 8 bases of the junction unmatched. Germline V lookup: CDR1 SGHNT, CDR2 YYREEE (reference sequence). The CDR3 covers 15 residues. CDR3 sequence (DNA): TGTGCCAGCAGCCTGAGGACTAGCGGGGGGGAGCGGCAGTTCTTC. It codes for CASSLRTSGGERQFF. Filled out from reference TRBV5-4 and TRBJ2-1, the complete variable domain reads ETGVTQSPTHLIKTRGQQVTLRCSSQSGHNTVSWYQQALGQGPQFIFQYYREEENGRGNFPPRFSGLQFPNYSSELNVNALELDDSALYLCASSLRTSGGERQFFGPGTRLTVL.

This clone is a singleton in its sample. This chain joins TRBV7-8 and TRBJ2-3, with D unresolved. The germline V gene has CDR1 SGHVS and CDR2 FQNEAQ. CDR3 length: 14 amino acids. The germline V and J ends were trimmed by 8 bases and 0 bases, with 12 bases remaining between them. The CDR3 loop reads CASCSPLSTDTQYF. As DNA, the CDR3 is TGTGCCAGCTGTAGCCCCCTAAGCACAGATACGCAGTATTTT. The complete variable domain, with remaining parts taken from reference TRBV7-8 and TRBJ2-3, reads GAGVSQSPRYKVAKRGQDVALRCDPISGHVSLFWYQQALGQGPEFLTYFQNEAQLDKSGLPSDRFFAERPEGSVSTLKIQRTQQEDSAVYLCASCSPLSTDTQYFGPGTRLTVL.

This sequence joins TRBV10-3 and TRBJ2-3, with D possibly matching TRBD1 (5 bases). V shed 0 bases and J shed 6 bases, with 10 bases lying between them. Germline values: CDR1 ENHRY, CDR2 SYGVKD. The length of the CDR3 is 14 residues. The CDR3 region has the DNA TGTGCCATCAGTGAGTCCCGCCGACAGGATACGCAGTATTTT. Protein product: CAISESRRQDTQYF.

V gene TRBV6-5 combines with J gene TRBJ1-3, with 8 bases that match TRBD1. CDR1 and CDR2 (germline): MNHEY, SVGAGI. The CDR3 runs to 14 residues. Trimming removed 6 bases from V and 3 bases from J; junction bases left unmatched: 4. CDR3 sequence (DNA): TGTGCCAGCAGCAGGACAGGGAATGGAAACACCATATATTTT. Translation: CASSRTGNGNTIYF.

This chain connects TRBV9 to TRBJ2-3; unclear D gene. Trimming removed 4 bases at V and 1 base at J, with 10 bases between. The germline V gene has CDR1 SGDLS and CDR2 YYNGEE. This CDR3 is 14 amino acids long. CDR3 region: CASSPRFGTDTQYF. The CDR3 nucleotides are TGTGCCAGCAGCCCACGGTTCGGCACAGATACGCAGTATTTT.

The chain uses TRBV4-1 and TRBJ1-4; D perhaps matches TRBD1 (5 bases). CDR1 is MGHRA and CDR2 is YSYEKL in the germline V gene. The CDR3 extends over 15 amino acids. V was trimmed by 0 bases and J by 8 bases, leaving 13 bases between them. DNA of the CDR3: TGCGCCAGCAGCCAAGATCCCAGGGCCGGGGAAAAACTGTTTTTT. Its protein is CASSQDPRAGEKLFF.

This chain connects TRBV5-1 to TRBJ2-5; 8 nucleotides line up with TRBD2. The germline gives CDR1 SGHRS, CDR2 YFSETQ. The V gene end was trimmed by 4 bases and the J gene end by 1 base; junction bases not matched to a gene: 6. The CDR3 is 15 residues long. In nucleotides, the CDR3 is TGCGCCAGCAGCCCATCTAGCGGGCTCCAAGAGACCCAGTACTTC. Protein product: CASSPSSGLQETQYF.